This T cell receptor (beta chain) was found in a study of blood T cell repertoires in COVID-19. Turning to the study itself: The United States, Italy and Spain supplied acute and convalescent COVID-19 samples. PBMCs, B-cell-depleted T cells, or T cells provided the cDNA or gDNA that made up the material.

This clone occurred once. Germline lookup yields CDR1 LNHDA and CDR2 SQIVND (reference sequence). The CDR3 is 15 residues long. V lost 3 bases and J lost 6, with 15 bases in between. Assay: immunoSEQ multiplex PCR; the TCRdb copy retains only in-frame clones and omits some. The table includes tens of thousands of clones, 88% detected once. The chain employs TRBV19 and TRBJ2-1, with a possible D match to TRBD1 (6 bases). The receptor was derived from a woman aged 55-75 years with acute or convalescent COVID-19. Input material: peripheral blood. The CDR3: CASSMERGRGNEQFF. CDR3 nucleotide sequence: TGTGCCAGTAGTATGGAAAGGGGGAGAGGCAATGAGCAGTTCTTC.